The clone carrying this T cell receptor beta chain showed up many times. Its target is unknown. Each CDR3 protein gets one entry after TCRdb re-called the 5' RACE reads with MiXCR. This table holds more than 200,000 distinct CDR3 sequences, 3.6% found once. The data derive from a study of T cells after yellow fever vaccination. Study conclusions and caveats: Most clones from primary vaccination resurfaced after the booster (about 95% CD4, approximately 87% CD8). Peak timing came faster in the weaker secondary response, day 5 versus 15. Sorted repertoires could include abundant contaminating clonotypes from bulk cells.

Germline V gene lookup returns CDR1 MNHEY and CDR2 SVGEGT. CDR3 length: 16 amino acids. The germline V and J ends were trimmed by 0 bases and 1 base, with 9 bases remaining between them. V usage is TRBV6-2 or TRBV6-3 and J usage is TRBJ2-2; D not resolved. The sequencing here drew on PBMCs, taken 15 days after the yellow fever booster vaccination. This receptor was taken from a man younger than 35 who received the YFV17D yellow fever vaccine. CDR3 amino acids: CASSYSADENTGELFF. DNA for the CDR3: TGTGCCAGCAGTTACTCTGCGGACGAGAACACCGGGGAGCTGTTTTTT.